This TCR beta chain emerged from a study of blood T cell repertoires in COVID-19. In this sample, this clone turned up many times. The protocol was immunoSEQ multiplex PCR, while the TCRdb copy is restricted to in-frame clones and leaves out a portion. The sample consists of about 36,000 clones, around four fifths of them appearing once. Germline assignment: CDR1 MGHRA and CDR2 YSYEKL. This CDR3 region has 18 residues. V was clipped by 3 bases and J by 2 bases; unmatched bases: 8. The gene calls are TRBV4-1 and TRBJ1-5; 12 positions agree with TRBD1. This clonotype was sampled from a human donor in a cohort sampled during active or convalescent COVID-19. The donor label of this sample is uncertain. Sequences were obtained from peripheral blood. In nucleotides, the CDR3 is TGCGCCAGCAGCCACGCCGGGACAGGGGGCTCGGGCAATCAGCCCCAGCATTTT. Protein sequence: CASSHAGTGGSGNQPQHF.